The present entry profiles one T cell receptor (beta chain) with its context. This sample was included in a study of blood T cell repertoires in COVID-19. Clones were read by immunoSEQ multiplex PCR, and TCRdb kept only the in-frame ones, dropping some. The table records 150,000 to 200,000 clones, roughly four fifths of them present only once. V was pared by 0 bases and J by 2 bases, with 16 bases between. Per the germline V gene, CDR1 is LNHNV and CDR2 is YYDKDF (reference sequence). The CDR3 length is 17 residues. This TCR was sampled from a man aged 55 to 70 with active or convalescent COVID-19. This chain links TRBV15 with TRBJ2-5; D is unclear. The sequencing input was peripheral blood. The DNA for the CDR3 is TGTGCCACCAGCAGAGATCGTTCAGGCCCTACTCAAGAGACCCAGTACTTC. It is translated as CATSRDRSGPTQETQYF.